This T cell receptor (beta chain) stems from a study of cytomegalovirus exposure and HLA in healthy donors. Whole-study findings and limits: Cytomegalovirus status was reportedly diagnosed by the classifier with high sensitivity and specificity. Previous analysis showed most TCR beta V segments were productive about 87% or about 30% of the time. Later analysis demonstrated an association between a missense DCLRE1C variant and TCR beta V- and J-gene trimming.

This clone was detected only a few times. Its antigen is undetermined. CDR1 and CDR2 (germline): KGHSH, LQKENI. The CDR3 length is 16 residues. V was pared by 3 bases and J by 0 bases, with 12 bases between. The PCR employed 60 Vbeta primers together with 13 Jbeta primers. Generated by immunoSEQ multiplex PCR, the TCRdb table keeps only in-frame clones and is missing some. The sample shows about 160,000 clones, approximately 84% of them seen only once. This clonotype was sampled from a woman aged 40 to 55 in good health and CMV-seropositive. Sequencing used PBMCs. V usage is TRBV18 and J usage is TRBJ1-5, with D tentatively TRBD1 (6 bases). The CDR3 region is CASSPSTGISNQPQHF. DNA of the CDR3: TGTGCCAGCTCACCCTCGACAGGTATTAGCAATCAGCCCCAGCATTTT.